This T cell receptor (beta chain) stems from a study of regulatory T cells in long-lasting Graves disease. Time point reported: persistent/refractory GD, antithyroid drugs over 5 years with positive TRAb. RNA extracted from PBMCs served as the sequencing template. The CDR3 consists of 17 residues. From germline, CDR1 is SGHRS and CDR2 YFSETQ. The V segment lost 4 bases and the J segment 1 base; nucleotides outside the gene matches: 10. Study-wide results and limits: Only peripheral blood was studied, not thyroid tissue. It was in persistent disease that TRBV28, TRBJ1-2 and TRBJ2-5 were favored.

This clonotype was counted between two and nine times. What it binds is not known. Arm-PCR with iRepertoire HTBI primers amplified the CDR3 regions for these TCR beta libraries. Each CDR3 protein is one row after TCRdb ran MiXCR on the multiplex PCR reads. The repertoire holds 500,000 to 700,000 distinct CDR3 sequences, with around 30% as singletons. The chain has TRBV5-1 and TRBJ2-7, with TRBD2 matching 11 bases. Sequenced here: peripheral blood mononuclear cells (PBMCs), sampled when the disease was refractory, from a patient treated with antithyroid drugs. This sequence originates from a female donor with Graves disease. The CDR3 reads CASSTPAGTSGSYEQYF. The DNA of the CDR3 is TGCGCCAGCAGCACCCCAGCCGGGACTAGCGGTTCCTACGAGCAGTACTTC.